A single sample gave rise to the 10 T cell receptor beta chains below, sequenced in a study of CD8 T cells in ankylosing spondylitis. TCRdb re-called the 5' RACE reads with MiXCR, one entry per CDR3 protein. This table has roughly 100,000 distinct CDR3 sequences, over 6.5% appearing once. The sample consisted of blood, either unsorted or a sorted T cell fraction (not recorded which). These receptors originate from a male donor with ankylosing spondylitis or in good health (not recorded which).

The sample holds many counts of this clonotype. The V and J genes are TRBV6-2 or TRBV6-3 and TRBJ2-5; D remains ambiguous. Trimming took off 6 bases at V and 4 bases at J, with 12 bases between the two ends. Germline V CDR1 and CDR2: MNHEY, SVGEGT. CDR3 length: 13 residues. The chain's CDR3 is CASSKPIRETQYF. The CDR3 DNA is TGTGCCAGCAGCAAACCTATACGAGAGACCCAGTACTTC.

The V call is TRBV20-1, the J call TRBJ2-1; tentatively, D is TRBD2 (5 bases). V gave up 1 base and J gave up 7 bases, with 11 bases separating them. Germline-derived CDR1 and CDR2 are DFQATT and SNEGSKA (reference sequence). The CDR3 has 13 amino acids. The CDR3, as DNA: TGCAGTGCTAGAGTTCAAGGGAGTAATGAGCAGTTCTTC. Its translation is CSARVQGSNEQFF.

This clonotype came up many times. The rearrangement uses TRBV29-1 and TRBJ2-2; 11 nucleotides align to TRBD1. The CDR3 length is 14 residues. The junction had 4 bases not matched to a gene; V was cut back by 7 bases and J by 3 bases. The germline gives CDR1 SQVTM, CDR2 ANQGSEA. CDR3 protein: CSAWDRGDTGELFF. The CDR3 DNA is TGCAGCGCTTGGGACAGGGGGGACACCGGGGAGCTGTTTTTT.

This clonotype was picked up a small number of times. V is TRBV6-1 and J is TRBJ1-2; D might be TRBD1 (5 bases). The CDR3 is 13 amino acids. V dropped 7 bases and J dropped 3 bases, with 12 bases sitting between them. In germline, CDR1 is MNHNS, CDR2 SASEGT. This CDR3 is CASKRAGYYGYTF. In DNA, the CDR3 is TGTGCCAGCAAACGGGCAGGGTACTATGGCTACACCTTC.

Comments on this clonotype: A much larger clone differs from this one at a single base, so this may be a read error. The chain links TRBV24-1 to TRBJ2-3; D unclear. V lost 5 bases, J lost 2 bases, and 4 bases lay in between. The CDR3 is made up of 12 amino acids. Germline CDR1 and CDR2: KGHDR and SFDVKD. CDR3 sequence reads: CATSGDTDTQYF. CDR3 sequence (DNA): TGTGCCACCAGTGGGGACACAGATACGCAGTATTTT.

V gene TRBV7-2 combines with J gene TRBJ2-7; 11 bases are a match to TRBD1. The germline CDR1 and CDR2 sequences are SGHTA and FQGNSA. The CDR3 sequence is 15 residues long. After removal of 1 base from V and 3 bases from J, the junction contained 2 bases not matched to a gene. In nucleotides, the CDR3 is TGTGCCAGCAGCTTAGACGGGACAGGGGGCTACGAGCAGTACTTC. It encodes CASSLDGTGGYEQYF.

This clonotype was counted at least ten times. CDR3 residues: CASSRGPPGGFGEQYF. The CDR3 DNA reads TGTGCCAGCAGCCGAGGGCCTCCCGGAGGGTTTGGCGAGCAGTACTTC. This chain uses TRBV5-6 with TRBJ2-7, with D possibly being TRBD2 (6 bases). CDR1 and CDR2 (germline): SGHDT, YYEEEE. The CDR3 totals 16 residues. The V end was cut by 4 bases, the J end by 6 bases, with 23 bases between.

This clonotype was counted at least ten times. The chain couples TRBV6-5 to TRBJ2-1; D not resolved. The CDR3 is made up of 14 amino acids. The germline gives CDR1 MNHEY, CDR2 SVGAGI. Trimming shortened V by 5 bases and J by 4 bases, and 12 bases separated the two germline ends. The CDR3 is CASSNMGRYNEQFF. In DNA form, the CDR3 reads TGTGCCAGCAGTAACATGGGCCGATACAATGAGCAGTTCTTC.

The gene calls are TRBV7-2 and TRBJ2-1; D perhaps matches TRBD1 (5 bases). Trimming took off 1 base at V and 5 bases at J, with 9 bases between the two ends. CDR3 length: 14 residues. CDR1 is SGHTA, CDR2 FQGNSA, per germline. CDR3 nucleotide sequence: TGTGCCAGCAGCTTAGGGTCCAGGGACAATGAGCAGTTCTTC. It codes for CASSLGSRDNEQFF.

This clonotype came up a few times. Written as DNA, the CDR3 is TGTGCCAGCAGCTTGGACAGGGTGGGGACCCAGTACTTC. Residues: CASSLDRVGTQYF. V gene TRBV5-4 combines with J gene TRBJ2-5; tentatively, D is TRBD1 (6 bases). Germline V gene lookup returns CDR1 SGHNT and CDR2 YYREEE (reference sequence). The V gene lost 0 bases and the J gene lost 7 bases, with 10 bases spanning the gap. The CDR3 length is 13 residues.